Shown below are 13 T cell receptor beta chains from a single sample sequenced in a study of PD-L1 blockade in urothelial cancer (dated 2017 in TCRdb). The library came from the immunoSEQ multiplex PCR assay. TCRdb provides this immuneACCESS table in a form limited to in-frame rearrangements. Some clones are lacking; in checked studies, under half of them reflect an unresolved V gene, and why the rest are absent is not known. This sample lists roughly 56,000 clones; roughly 87% were detected once. The top ten clonotypes cover roughly 4.5% of the sample. The sequenced sample was PBMCs, obtained around atezolizumab (anti-PD-L1) treatment. These receptors all come from a man between 70 and 80 years old with urothelial cancer.

This clone was seen a few times. The gene calls are TRBV27 and TRBJ2-1; 13 bases agree with TRBD2. J was trimmed by 3 bases and V by 8 bases; bases with no gene match: 4. Looked up from germline, CDR1 is MNHEY and CDR2 is SMNVEV (reference sequence). This CDR3 region has 15 residues. This CDR3 is CASAGLAGDYNEQFF. In DNA form, the CDR3 reads TGTGCCAGCGCAGGACTAGCGGGGGACTACAATGAGCAGTTCTTC.

The J gene is TRBJ2-2, the V gene TRBV27; 11 bases fit TRBD2. V lost 2 bases and J lost 3; bases outside the gene matches: 5. The CDR3 is 17 amino acids. Germline V CDR1 and CDR2: MNHEY, SMNVEV (reference sequence). Here the CDR3 reads CASSLRLAGGYTGELFF. Written as DNA, the CDR3 is TGTGCCAGCAGTTTACGTCTAGCGGGAGGTTACACCGGGGAGCTGTTTTTT.

A single count supports this clone. This chain uses TRBV19 with TRBJ1-2, with D tentatively TRBD1 (6 bases). The germline gives CDR1 LNHDA, CDR2 SQIVND (reference sequence). V lost 1 base and J 7 bases, leaving 16 bases between the germline ends. The CDR3 length is 15 residues. The CDR3 is CASSIVGRGRGGYTF. CDR3 DNA: TGTGCCAGTAGTATAGTCGGCAGGGGCCGGGGTGGCTACACCTTC. The full variable domain, in which reference TRBV19 and TRBJ1-2 provide the parts outside the CDR3, is DGGITQSPKYLFRKEGQNVTLSCEQNLNHDAMYWYRQDPGQGLRLIYYSQIVNDFQKGDIAEGYSVSREKKESFPLTVTSAQKNPTAFYLCASSIVGRGRGGYTFGSGTRLTVV.

This clone was seen more than once but under ten times. The chain combines TRBV5-1 with TRBJ2-1, with unresolved D. This CDR3 region has 13 residues. CDR1 and CDR2 (germline): SGHRS, YFSETQ. V gave up 0 bases and J gave up 10 bases, with 11 bases separating them. The CDR3 region has the DNA TGCGCCAGCAGCTTGGCCGCTGGAGTGGAGCAGTTCTTC. It specifies CASSLAAGVEQFF. The whole variable domain, filled in from reference TRBV5-1 and TRBJ2-1, reads KAGVTQTPRYLIKTRGQQVTLSCSPISGHRSVSWYQQTPGQGLQFLFEYFSETQRNKGNFPGRFSGRQFSNSRSEMNVSTLELGDSALYLCASSLAAGVEQFFGPGTRLTVL.

The chain couples TRBV30 to TRBJ2-3; no firm D call. V was clipped by 0 bases and J by 8 bases, with 6 bases between them. The CDR3 is 11 residues long. The germline CDR1 and CDR2 sequences are GTSNPN and SVGIG (reference sequence). The chain's CDR3 is CAWSVLSTQYF. Written as DNA, the CDR3 is TGTGCCTGGAGTGTACTTAGTACGCAGTATTTT.

The genes are TRBV29-1 and TRBJ1-4; D call uncertain. CDR3 length equals 10 residues. CDR1 and CDR2 from the germline V gene are SQVTM and ANQGSEA. V dropped 7 bases and J dropped 4 bases, with 4 bases sitting between them. In DNA, the CDR3 is TGCAGCGCCGTTAATGAAAAACTGTTTTTT. It encodes CSAVNEKLFF.

V usage is TRBV2 and J usage is TRBJ1-5, with D unresolved. Germline V gene data show CDR1 as SNHLY and CDR2 as FYNNEI. V lost 5 bases, J lost 7 bases, and 15 bases lay in between. The CDR3 loop spans 14 amino acids. CDR3 in DNA: TGTGCCAGCAGTCCTACGAGGGTTGGGCAGCCCCAGCATTTT. Its translation: CASSPTRVGQPQHF.

The gene calls are TRBV11-3 and TRBJ2-1; the D gene is possibly TRBD1 (6 bases). CDR3 length: 13 amino acids. With 4 bases removed from V and 4 bases from J, the gap between germline ends came to 8 bases. Per the germline V gene, CDR1 is SGHNT and CDR2 is YENEEA. CDR3 region: CASSSQGYNEQFF. CDR3 nucleotide sequence: TGTGCCAGCAGCTCTCAGGGGTACAATGAGCAGTTCTTC. The full variable domain, rest sourced from reference TRBV11-3 and TRBJ2-1, is EAGVVQSPRYKIIEKKQPVAFWCNPISGHNTLYWYLQNLGQGPELLIRYENEEAVDDSQLPKDRFSAERLKGVDSTLKIQPAELGDSAVYLCASSSQGYNEQFFGPGTRLTVL.

The chain links TRBV30 to TRBJ2-7; TRBD1 agrees at 8 bases. Trimming at V came to 1 base and at J to 0 bases, leaving 8 bases not matched to a gene. CDR3 length: 16 residues. Germline values: CDR1 GTSNPN, CDR2 SVGIG (reference sequence). CDR3 DNA sequence: TGTGCCTGGAGTGGAAAACAGGGGGGCTACTCCTACGAGCAGTACTTC. Its translation is CAWSGKQGGYSYEQYF.

The gene calls are TRBV6-5 and TRBJ2-3, with a weak D call TRBD2 (5 bases). Germline CDR1 is MNHEY and CDR2 is SVGAGI. Trimming shortened V by 0 bases and J by 5 bases, and 15 bases separated the two germline ends. This CDR3 is built from 16 residues. The CDR3 sequence is CASSYSPVQAGDTQYF. The CDR3 coding sequence is TGTGCCAGCAGTTACTCGCCGGTCCAGGCGGGAGATACGCAGTATTTT.

This clone showed up just once. V and J are TRBV19 and TRBJ2-5; 7 bases agree with TRBD1. CDR3 size: 19 residues. V shed 4 bases and J 2 bases; nucleotides not matched to a gene: 19. Germline V gene sequence: CDR1 LNHDA, CDR2 SQIVND (reference sequence). CDR3 protein: CASSTYTSTERGLQETQYF. In DNA, the CDR3 is TGTGCCAGTAGTACCTACACCTCGACGGAGAGGGGGCTACAAGAGACCCAGTACTTC.

This clone was counted between two and nine times. V and J are TRBV6-1 and TRBJ2-7; a weak D match, TRBD1 (5 bases). The ends were cut back, 2 bases at V and 6 bases at J, with 14 bases in the middle. Germline loops: CDR1 MNHNS, CDR2 SASEGT. CDR3 length equals 14 residues. The CDR3 bases are TGTGCCAGCAGTGAACAGGGTTTGCTCTCCGAGCAGTACTTC. It encodes CASSEQGLLSEQYF.

This sequence joins TRBV30 and TRBJ1-5; maybe TRBD1 (6 bases). There are 14 residues in the CDR3. Per the germline V gene, CDR1 is GTSNPN and CDR2 is SVGIG (reference sequence). V was trimmed by 5 bases and J by 1 base, leaving 12 bases between them. The CDR3 here is CAWRGQLSNQPQHF. DNA for the CDR3: TGTGCCTGGCGCGGACAGTTAAGCAATCAGCCCCAGCATTTT.